The 30 T cell receptor beta chains below come from one sample, sequenced in a study of CD8 T cells in ankylosing spondylitis. TCRdb ran MiXCR on the 5' RACE reads and lists one entry per CDR3 protein. Of approximately 200,000 distinct CDR3 sequences listed, around 13% are singletons. The specimen sequenced was blood, either unsorted or a sorted T cell fraction (not recorded which). The receptors were sampled from a male donor with ankylosing spondylitis or in good health (not recorded which).

The chain couples TRBV4-1 to TRBJ2-7; 9 bases are shared with TRBD2. Germline-derived CDR1 and CDR2 are MGHRA and YSYEKL. The CDR3 spans 17 residues. J was trimmed by 4 bases and V by 1 base; bases with no gene match: 11. The CDR3, as DNA: TGCGCCAGCAGCCAAGGGGGTTTAGCGGGGGAACCGTACGAGCAGTACTTC. This translates into CASSQGGLAGEPYEQYF.

This clonotype has only a few counts. The chain links TRBV4-1 to TRBJ2-7; D is unclear. Trimming took off 0 bases at V and 3 bases at J, with 9 bases between the two ends. The CDR3 runs to 14 residues. Looked up from germline, CDR1 is MGHRA and CDR2 is YSYEKL. CDR3: CASSQDWLGYEQYF. The CDR3 DNA sequence: TGCGCCAGCAGCCAAGATTGGTTGGGCTACGAGCAGTACTTC.

This clonotype was observed a handful of times. This chain links TRBV12-3 or TRBV12-4 with TRBJ1-2; TRBD1 aligns across 8 bases. The CDR3 runs to 14 residues. The V segment lost 5 bases and the J segment 5 bases; nucleotides outside the gene matches: 7. CDR3: CASSARDRPYGYTF. CDR3 nucleotides: TGTGCCAGCAGTGCAAGGGACAGGCCTTATGGCTACACCTTC.

This sequence joins TRBV6-1 and TRBJ1-2, with D tentatively TRBD1 (5 bases). Trimming shortened V by 5 bases and J by 1 base, and 14 bases separated the two germline ends. Germline values: CDR1 MNHNS, CDR2 SASEGT. The CDR3 length is 15 residues. The CDR3 DNA reads as TGTGCCAGCAGTCCCTCCCAGGGTTATAACTATGGCTACACCTTC. Protein: CASSPSQGYNYGYTF.

This clonotype came up a few times. V is TRBV11-2 and J is TRBJ2-1, with TRBD1 as a possible D gene (6 bases). Trimming took off 4 bases at V and 4 bases at J, with 8 bases between the two ends. Germline assignment: CDR1 SGHAT and CDR2 FQNNGV. The CDR3 runs 13 residues. The CDR3 DNA is TGTGCCAGCAGCTATACAGGGTACAATGAGCAGTTCTTC. Amino acids: CASSYTGYNEQFF.

This chain joins TRBV29-1 and TRBJ1-1, with D perhaps matching TRBD1 (5 bases). V shed 5 bases and J shed 3 bases, with 7 bases lying between them. Germline loops: CDR1 SQVTM, CDR2 ANQGSEA. CDR3 length equals 11 residues. The CDR3 sequence: CSVRGDTEAFF. The CDR3 coding sequence is TGCAGCGTTCGGGGGGACACTGAAGCTTTCTTT.

The J gene is TRBJ1-3, the V gene TRBV7-9; D might be TRBD1 (5 bases). Germline-derived CDR1 and CDR2 are SEHNR and FQNEAQ (reference sequence). Trimming took off 5 bases at V and 8 bases at J, with 16 bases between the two ends. The CDR3 is 14 amino acids. The chain's CDR3 is CASSPRGGIDTIYF. The CDR3 DNA reads as TGTGCCAGCAGCCCCCGGGGGGGGATCGACACCATATATTTT.

This clonotype has a handful of counts. The chain employs TRBV15 and TRBJ2-1; D may be TRBD1 or TRBD2 (5 bases each). The CDR3 has 16 amino acids. Per the germline V gene, CDR1 is LNHNV and CDR2 is YYDKDF (reference sequence). The germline V and J ends were trimmed by 3 bases and 5 bases, with 17 bases remaining between them. The CDR3: CATSRGEGRLHNEQFF. In nucleotides, the CDR3 is TGTGCCACCAGCAGGGGTGAGGGGCGGTTACACAATGAGCAGTTCTTC.

This clonotype turned up a few times. As DNA, the CDR3 is TGTGCCAGCAGCAGTACTAGCGGGGTGAACACCGGGGAGCTGTTTTTT. It codes for CASSSTSGVNTGELFF. This chain connects TRBV9 to TRBJ2-2; 10 nucleotides agree with TRBD2. Trimming removed 4 bases from V and 1 base from J; junction bases left unmatched: 4. Germline V gene lookup returns CDR1 SGDLS and CDR2 YYNGEE. CDR3 length: 16 amino acids.

This clonotype was counted ten times or more. The V call is TRBV5-1, the J call TRBJ2-7; D unclear. CDR3 length: 13 amino acids. Trimming stripped 2 bases from V and 0 bases from J, with 6 bases between. The germline gives CDR1 SGHRS, CDR2 YFSETQ. CDR3 loop: CASSFEISYEQYF. The CDR3 coding sequence is TGCGCCAGCAGCTTCGAGATCTCCTACGAGCAGTACTTC.

The chain has TRBV3-1 and TRBJ1-1; D gene uncertain. Germline CDR1 reads LGHDT; CDR2 reads YNNKEL (reference sequence). Trimming removed 0 bases at V and 1 base at J, with 12 bases between. The CDR3 covers 16 residues. The CDR3 nucleotides read TGTGCCAGCAGCCAAGAACACACAGCCACGAACACTGAAGCTTTCTTT. Amino acids: CASSQEHTATNTEAFF.

This clonotype occurred many times. V gene TRBV12-3 or TRBV12-4 combines with J gene TRBJ2-2; D is unresolved. The CDR3 sequence is 15 residues long. V lost 3 bases and J lost 0, with 8 bases in between. The CDR3 here is CASSLGSANTGELFF. The CDR3 DNA is TGTGCCAGCAGTTTGGGCAGCGCGAACACCGGGGAGCTGTTTTTT.

V usage is TRBV7-9 and J usage is TRBJ1-1; D ambiguous. Germline V gene data show CDR1 as SEHNR and CDR2 as FQNEAQ (reference sequence). This CDR3 comprises 12 residues. V dropped 1 base and J dropped 7 bases, with 7 bases sitting between them. The CDR3 protein is CASSLEEGEAFF. The CDR3 nucleotides are TGTGCCAGCAGCTTAGAGGAGGGTGAAGCTTTCTTT.

The sample holds many counts of this clonotype. The chain employs TRBV5-6 and TRBJ2-2; unclear D gene. Germline V gene lookup returns CDR1 SGHDT and CDR2 YYEEEE. V dropped 3 bases and J dropped 1 base, with 10 bases sitting between them. CDR3 length: 15 amino acids. The chain's CDR3 is CASSYTVLNTGELFF. CDR3 coding DNA: TGTGCCAGCAGCTACACGGTACTGAACACCGGGGAGCTGTTTTTT.

This clonotype was detected only a few times. The CDR3 loop is CASSLVAGAYNEQFF. CDR3 sequence (DNA): TGTGCCAGCAGTTTAGTAGCGGGAGCCTACAATGAGCAGTTCTTC. The gene calls are TRBV27 and TRBJ2-1; 9 nucleotides line up with TRBD2. CDR3 length equals 15 residues. The V gene's germline CDR1 is MNHEY and CDR2 SMNVEV (reference sequence). V gave up 2 bases and J gave up 2 bases; unmatched junction bases: 1.

Only a few counts were recorded for this clonotype. This chain links TRBV6-1 with TRBJ2-7; tentative D call: TRBD1 (6 bases). V shed 9 bases and J shed 0 bases, with 15 bases lying between them. Germline loops: CDR1 MNHNS, CDR2 SASEGT. This CDR3 contains 14 residues. This CDR3 reads CASTVRDNSYEQYF. In DNA form, the CDR3 reads TGTGCCAGTACCGTAAGGGACAACTCCTACGAGCAGTACTTC.

This clonotype was detected once. The chain links TRBV29-1 to TRBJ2-7, with D possibly TRBD1 on 6 matching bases. Trimming pared 3 bases from V and 5 bases from J, leaving 17 bases between. The germline V gene has CDR1 SQVTM and CDR2 ANQGSEA. The CDR3 loop spans 14 amino acids. The CDR3 nucleotides read TGCAGCGTTGACACAGGGTTAGCTGTCCACGAGCAGTACTTC. This translates into CSVDTGLAVHEQYF.

The CDR3 is CSVPGYGYTF. Here the CDR3 DNA reads TGCAGTGTCCCGGGCTATGGCTACACCTTC. The chain uses TRBV20-1 and TRBJ1-2; the D is unclear. This CDR3 region has 10 residues. Looked up from germline, CDR1 is DFQATT and CDR2 is SNEGSKA (reference sequence). Trimming removed 7 bases from V and 4 bases from J, with 7 bases in between.

In this sample, this clonotype turned up a few times. This chain links TRBV5-1 with TRBJ2-3; D unresolved. The CDR3 is 10 residues long. Germline V lookup: CDR1 SGHRS, CDR2 YFSETQ. Trimming stripped 10 bases from V and 6 bases from J, with 9 bases between. The CDR3 reads CARPGDTQYF. The CDR3 nucleotides are TGCGCCCGACCTGGGGATACGCAGTATTTT.

The chain combines TRBV27 with TRBJ2-7; TRBD1 aligns across 8 bases. V was pared by 2 bases and J by 5 bases, with 5 bases of the junction left unmatched. The V gene's germline CDR1 is MNHEY and CDR2 SMNVEV (reference sequence). The CDR3 loop spans 14 amino acids. The CDR3 region has the DNA TGTGCCAGCAGTTTAGCACAGGGGGACAACGAGCAGTACTTC. This sequence encodes CASSLAQGDNEQYF.

This clonotype has a handful of counts. The chain employs TRBV7-2 and TRBJ2-5, with 10 bases matching TRBD2. CDR1 is SGHTA and CDR2 is FQGNSA in the germline V gene. Unmatched junction bases numbered 7, after V lost 2 bases and J lost 4 bases. There are 16 residues in the CDR3. CDR3 bases: TGTGCCAGCAGCTTACTTGTAGCGGGAGGAGGAGAGACCCAGTACTTC. It codes for CASSLLVAGGGETQYF.

This clonotype was recorded a few times. The V call is TRBV3-1, the J call TRBJ1-4, with D tentatively TRBD1 (5 bases). This CDR3 contains 15 residues. The V and J ends lost 2 bases and 5 bases respectively, with 12 bases between them. The V gene's germline CDR1 is LGHDT and CDR2 YNNKEL (reference sequence). Written as DNA, the CDR3 is TGTGCCAGCAGCCAATTCCCCAGGGACAATGAAAAACTGTTTTTT. This translates into CASSQFPRDNEKLFF.

J is TRBJ1-2 and V is TRBV9; D might be TRBD1 (6 bases). CDR1 and CDR2 from the germline V gene are SGDLS and YYNGEE. Trimming stripped 0 bases from V and 4 bases from J, with 13 bases between. The CDR3 covers 15 residues. CDR3 amino acids: CASSVGRDTFYGYTF. CDR3 DNA sequence: TGTGCCAGCAGCGTAGGCCGGGACACTTTCTATGGCTACACCTTC.

V and J are TRBV10-2 and TRBJ1-2; D remains ambiguous. CDR3 length: 16 amino acids. Germline V gene data show CDR1 as WSHSY and CDR2 as SAAADI. V lost 2 bases and J 1 base, leaving 14 bases between the germline ends. The CDR3 DNA reads TGCGCCAGCAGTGAGGAGGCGGTCAGACTTAACTATGGCTACACCTTC. This gives the protein CASSEEAVRLNYGYTF.

The chain employs TRBV2 and TRBJ2-5; TRBD1 might be the D (5 bases). In germline, CDR1 is SNHLY, CDR2 FYNNEI. The V end was cut by 6 bases, the J end by 9 bases, with 17 bases between. The CDR3 spans 13 residues. CDR3: CASSLAGARAQYF. In DNA form, the CDR3 reads TGTGCCAGCAGCTTAGCTGGGGCCCGGGCCCAGTACTTC. The whole variable domain, filled in from reference TRBV2 and TRBJ2-5, reads EPEVTQTPSHQVTQMGQEVILRCVPISNHLYFYWYRQILGQKVEFLVSFYNNEISEKSEIFDDQFSVERPDGSNFTLKIRSTKLEDSAMYFCASSLAGARAQYFGPGTRLLVL.

This clonotype was picked up a small number of times. The chain employs TRBV18 and TRBJ2-3, with D unclear. CDR3 length: 14 amino acids. V shed 0 bases and J shed 0 bases, with 4 bases lying between them. Germline-derived CDR1 and CDR2 are KGHSH and LQKENI. CDR3 sequence reads: CASSPPSSTDTQYF. CDR3 sequence (DNA): TGTGCCAGCTCACCACCGAGCAGCACAGATACGCAGTATTTT.

This clonotype was counted only a few times. This chain connects TRBV15 to TRBJ2-3; 7 positions agree with TRBD1. Trimming cost V 5 bases and J 6 bases; bases outside gene matches: 14. Germline assignment: CDR1 LNHNV and CDR2 YYDKDF (reference sequence). The CDR3 contains 16 residues. CDR3: CATSSTGTKDRDTQYF. CDR3 sequence (DNA): TGTGCCACCAGCTCCACCGGGACGAAGGACAGGGATACGCAGTATTTT. Full variable domain (outside the CDR3, taken from reference TRBV15 and TRBJ2-3): DAMVIQNPRYQVTQFGKPVTLSCSQTLNHNVMYWYQQKSSQAPKLLFHYYDKDFNNEADTPDNFQSRRPNTSFCFLDIRSPGLGDTAMYLCATSSTGTKDRDTQYFGPGTRLTVL.

This chain uses TRBV10-3 with TRBJ1-4; D is unclear. This CDR3 is built from 15 residues. Germline CDR1 and CDR2: ENHRY and SYGVKD. Trimming pared 0 bases from V and 1 base from J, leaving 6 bases between. The CDR3 nucleotides read TGTGCCATCAGTGAGTCGGAGAGAACTAATGAAAAACTGTTTTTT. The encoded protein is CAISESERTNEKLFF.

This chain joins TRBV5-1 and TRBJ1-1, with D hard to call. Looked up from germline, CDR1 is SGHRS and CDR2 is YFSETQ. V was trimmed by 4 bases and J by 0 bases, leaving 7 bases between them. This CDR3 region has 13 residues. Here the CDR3 DNA reads TGCGCCAGCAGCGCGACGGTGAACACTGAAGCTTTCTTT. It encodes CASSATVNTEAFF.

The chain combines TRBV12-5 with TRBJ2-7; TRBD1 is a possible D gene (7 bases). Germline assignment: CDR1 LGHNT and CDR2 FRNRAP. Trimming removed 5 bases from V and 2 bases from J, with 19 bases in between. The CDR3 covers 16 residues. The CDR3 loop is CASGILQGGYPYEQYF. The CDR3 DNA follows: TGTGCTAGTGGTATCCTCCAGGGGGGCTACCCCTACGAGCAGTACTTC. Filled out from reference TRBV12-5 and TRBJ2-7, the complete variable domain reads DARVTQTPRHKVTEMGQEVTMRCQPILGHNTVFWYRQTMMQGLELLAYFRNRAPLDDSGMPKDRFSAEMPDATLATLKIQPSEPRDSAVYFCASGILQGGYPYEQYFGPGTRLTVT.